This paragraph covers one TCR beta chain sequence. Per the original methods: By means of reference gene primer amplification, nucleated cell counts were estimated. Assay: immunoSEQ multiplex PCR; the TCRdb copy retains only in-frame clones and omits some. Clone size and the V and J calls come from that table; the DNA yielded D and trimming. The sample lists 70,000 to 85,000 clones; around 82% were seen once. The data derive from a study of blood T cell repertoires in COVID-19. Study information: The analysed material was cDNA or gDNA that came from T cells, B-cell-depleted T cells, or PBMCs.

The origin of this receptor is a man in his sixties with acute or convalescent COVID-19. Sequencing used peripheral blood.

CDR3 DNA sequence: TGCGCCAGCAGCTCTACAGGAGCAACTAATGAAAAACTGTTTTTT. This translates into CASSSTGATNEKLFF. This chain links TRBV5-1 with TRBJ1-4, with D perhaps TRBD1 (5 bases). The CDR3 is 15 amino acids. From germline, CDR1 is SGHRS and CDR2 YFSETQ. Trimming stripped 3 bases from V and 0 bases from J, with 9 bases between.